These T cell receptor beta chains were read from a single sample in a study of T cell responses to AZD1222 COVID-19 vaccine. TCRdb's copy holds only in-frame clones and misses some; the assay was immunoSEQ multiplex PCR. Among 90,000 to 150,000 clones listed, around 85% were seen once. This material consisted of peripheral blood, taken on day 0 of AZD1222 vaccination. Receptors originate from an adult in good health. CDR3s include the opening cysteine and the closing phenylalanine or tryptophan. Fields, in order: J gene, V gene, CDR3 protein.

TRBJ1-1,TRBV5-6,CASSLGTEAFF
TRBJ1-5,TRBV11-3,CASSLSAGNQPQHF
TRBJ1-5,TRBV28,CASSIPQGRFNQPQHF
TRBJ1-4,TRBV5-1,CASSALASNEKLFF
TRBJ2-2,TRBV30,CARRGGKTNTGELFF
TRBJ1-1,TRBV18,CASSPIRVEGTEAFF
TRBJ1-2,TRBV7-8,CASSLGVVSTRGNYGYTF
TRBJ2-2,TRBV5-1,CASSLTGDTGELFF
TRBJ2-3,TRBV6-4,CASSDLGQGSMDTQYF
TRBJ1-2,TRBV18,CASSRQGGNGYTF